Below, 26 T cell receptor beta chains from the same sample are listed, as sequenced in a study of T cell repertoires in cytomegalovirus infection. TCRdb re-derived calls from the reads in MiXCR, one entry per CDR3 protein. The table records roughly 200,000 distinct CDR3 sequences, about 18% of them present only once. Sample: CD8+ T cells from PBMCs. These receptor sequences come from a human donor in good health (CMV status not recorded). Some clones in this sample may be carry-over from other donors' samples.

This clonotype was counted between two and nine times. V usage is TRBV7-9 and J usage is TRBJ2-7; 9 nucleotides line up with TRBD1. Germline-derived CDR1 and CDR2 are SEHNR and FQNEAQ (reference sequence). The length of the CDR3 is 15 residues. V lost 7 bases to trimming and J lost 12 bases; unmatched junction nucleotides: 19. CDR3 sequence reads: CASILGDRGISHWYF. CDR3 in DNA: TGTGCCAGCATCCTAGGAGACAGGGGGATCAGTCATTGGTACTTC.

J is TRBJ2-3 and V is TRBV28, with TRBD1 matching over 7 bases. Germline V gene lookup returns CDR1 MDHEN and CDR2 SYDVKM. The CDR3 has 16 amino acids. V was pared by 3 bases and J by 2 bases, with 8 bases of the junction left unmatched. CDR3 DNA sequence: TGTGCCAGCAGTTTGGCGGACAGGCGACCCACAGATACGCAGTATTTT. Amino acid sequence: CASSLADRRPTDTQYF.

This clonotype was counted a few times. The V and J genes are TRBV20-1 and TRBJ2-7, with D perhaps matching TRBD2 (5 bases). Trimming shortened V by 5 bases and J by 1 base, and 15 bases separated the two germline ends. CDR3 length: 14 amino acids. In germline, CDR1 is DFQATT, CDR2 SNEGSKA (reference sequence). CDR3 residues: CSAQIDYLSYEQYF. CDR3 DNA: TGCAGTGCTCAGATCGACTATTTATCCTACGAGCAGTACTTC.

This clonotype was observed many times. The V call is TRBV7-6, the J call TRBJ2-3; 9 bases map to TRBD2. Germline values: CDR1 SGHVS, CDR2 FNYEAQ. The CDR3 length is 19 residues. The V gene end was trimmed by 1 base and the J gene end by 2 bases; junction bases not matched to a gene: 13. CDR3 sequence reads: CASSLDLSGGELPTDTQYF. The DNA of the CDR3 is TGTGCCAGCAGCTTAGATCTTAGCGGGGGCGAACTTCCCACAGATACGCAGTATTTT.

At least ten counts were recorded for this clonotype. The rearrangement joins TRBV7-8 to TRBJ2-7; 8 bases map to TRBD1. V trimming: 4 bases; J trimming: 3 bases; junction bases outside the gene matches: 2. Germline V gene sequence: CDR1 SGHVS, CDR2 FQNEAQ. This CDR3 contains 13 residues. The CDR3 sequence is CASSWGQDYEQYF. CDR3 DNA: TGTGCCAGCAGCTGGGGACAGGACTACGAGCAGTACTTC. Combining the CDR3 with reference TRBV7-8 and TRBJ2-7 gives the whole variable domain GAGVSQSPRYKVAKRGQDVALRCDPISGHVSLFWYQQALGQGPEFLTYFQNEAQLDKSGLPSDRFFAERPEGSVSTLKIQRTQQEDSAVYLCASSWGQDYEQYFGPGTRLTVT.

This clonotype was detected only a few times. CDR3 region: CASSLVGPYEQYF. CDR3 DNA: TGTGCCAGCAGCTTGGTGGGTCCCTACGAGCAGTACTTC. The chain carries TRBV5-6 and TRBJ2-7; unclear D gene. Trimming left V 0 bases short and J 2 bases short, with 6 bases between. There are 13 residues in the CDR3. In germline, CDR1 is SGHDT, CDR2 YYEEEE.

This clonotype was counted between two and nine times. The rearrangement uses TRBV6-2 or TRBV6-3 and TRBJ2-6; D is uncertain. The CDR3 has 12 amino acids. CDR1 is MNHEY and CDR2 is SVGEGT in the germline V gene. Trimming cost V 2 bases and J 8 bases, with 4 bases left between them. The CDR3 DNA reads as TGTGCCAGCAGTTACGATACCAACGTCCTGACTTTC. It is translated as CASSYDTNVLTF.

This clonotype was found a few times. The rearrangement uses TRBV15 and TRBJ1-6, with D possibly matching TRBD1 (5 bases). This CDR3 is built from 17 residues. The germline gives CDR1 LNHNV, CDR2 YYDKDF (reference sequence). The germline V and J ends were trimmed by 8 bases and 2 bases, with 19 bases remaining between them. Written as DNA, the CDR3 is TGTGCCACCGGAAGTGGGGCCGGGGAGGCCTATAATTCACCCCTCCACTTT. Amino acid sequence: CATGSGAGEAYNSPLHF. Using reference TRBV15 and TRBJ1-6 for the parts outside the CDR3, the full variable domain is DAMVIQNPRYQVTQFGKPVTLSCSQTLNHNVMYWYQQKSSQAPKLLFHYYDKDFNNEADTPDNFQSRRPNTSFCFLDIRSPGLGDTAMYLCATGSGAGEAYNSPLHFGNGTRLTVT.

J is TRBJ1-6 and V is TRBV27; D uncertain. The V gene's germline CDR1 is MNHEY and CDR2 SMNVEV (reference sequence). The CDR3 consists of 13 residues. Between the trimmed V and J ends, which lost 0 bases and 10 bases, there was a span of 7 bases. The CDR3 DNA follows: TGTGCCAGCAGTTTATCGGTTCGGTCACCCCTCCACTTT. Its protein product is CASSLSVRSPLHF.

This clonotype appeared a few times. The V gene is TRBV19, the J gene TRBJ2-2, with TRBD2 matching 10 bases. Germline V CDR1 and CDR2: LNHDA, SQIVND (reference sequence). This CDR3 has 16 residues. The J segment lost 6 bases and the V segment lost 5 bases, leaving 9 bases of the junction unmatched. CDR3 loop: CASSSMTSGYSGELFF. In DNA, the CDR3 is TGTGCCAGTAGTTCCATGACTAGCGGGTACTCCGGGGAGCTGTTTTTT.

This clonotype was recorded many times. V and J are TRBV12-3 or TRBV12-4 and TRBJ2-7, with 7 nucleotides matching TRBD1. This CDR3 has 14 residues. J was trimmed by 5 bases and V by 6 bases; bases with no gene match: 10. For the CDR3, the DNA is TGTGCCAGCAGCTCAGGGGGAAGGAGTAACGAGCAGTACTTC. The encoded protein is CASSSGGRSNEQYF.

The chain uses TRBV29-1 and TRBJ1-5, with unresolved D. This CDR3 is 13 amino acids long. V was clipped by 6 bases and J by 5 bases, with 14 bases between them. CDR1 is SQVTM, CDR2 ANQGSEA, per germline. CDR3 protein: CSVPGRTHQPQHF. CDR3 in DNA: TGCAGCGTCCCTGGACGGACCCATCAGCCCCAGCATTTT.

This clonotype came up a few times. The chain carries TRBV11-2 and TRBJ2-7; 7 positions match TRBD1. V dropped 4 bases and J dropped 4; count of bases not matched to a gene: 4. The germline gives CDR1 SGHAT, CDR2 FQNNGV. CDR3 size: 13 residues. CDR3 sequence: CASSWGQRYEQYF. For the CDR3, the DNA is TGTGCCAGCAGCTGGGGACAGAGGTACGAGCAGTACTTC.

The V call is TRBV28, the J call TRBJ1-6; D call uncertain. The germline V and J ends were trimmed by 2 bases and 1 base, with 6 bases remaining between them. Germline CDR1 MDHEN, CDR2 SYDVKM. The CDR3 is 15 amino acids. The CDR3, as DNA: TGTGCCAGCAGTTTACTAGGATCCTATAATTCACCCCTCCACTTT. Its protein is CASSLLGSYNSPLHF. Using reference TRBV28 and TRBJ1-6 for the parts outside the CDR3, the full variable domain is DVKVTQSSRYLVKRTGEKVFLECVQDMDHENMFWYRQDPGLGLRLIYFSYDVKMKEKGDIPEGYSVSREKKERFSLILESASTNQTSMYLCASSLLGSYNSPLHFGNGTRLTVT.

The rearrangement uses TRBV7-9 and TRBJ1-2; D remains ambiguous. Per the germline V gene, CDR1 is SEHNR and CDR2 is FQNEAQ (reference sequence). The ends were cut back, 3 bases at V and 8 bases at J, with 10 bases in the middle. This CDR3 comprises 12 residues. The CDR3 here is CASSFEGLGYTF. CDR3 sequence (DNA): TGTGCCAGCAGCTTTGAGGGTCTGGGCTACACCTTC.

The V call is TRBV4-1, the J call TRBJ2-1, with 7 bases lining up with TRBD2. Germline CDR1 and CDR2: MGHRA and YSYEKL. The junction had 10 bases not matched to a gene; V was cut back by 0 bases and J by 8 bases. The CDR3 consists of 16 residues. CDR3 amino acids: CASSQDLRLAPYEQFF. Here the CDR3 DNA reads TGCGCCAGCAGCCAAGATCTTCGACTAGCACCCTATGAGCAGTTCTTC.

The CDR3, as DNA: TGTGCCAGCAGTTACTCGGCCGGGACAGGAGCTTTCTTT. Translated: CASSYSAGTGAFF. This chain links TRBV6-2 or TRBV6-3 with TRBJ1-1; 8 bases align to TRBD1. J gave up 10 bases and V 0 bases, and 4 bases lay outside the gene matches. CDR3 length: 13 residues. Germline V gene sequence: CDR1 MNHEY, CDR2 SVGEGT.

The chain joins TRBV6-5 to TRBJ2-7, with D tentatively TRBD2 (6 bases). CDR1 and CDR2 from the germline V gene are MNHEY and SVGAGI. This CDR3 is 15 amino acids long. The germline V and J ends were trimmed by 6 bases and 0 bases, with 15 bases remaining between them. The DNA of the CDR3 is TGTGCCAGCAGCCCCCGGGACTCTGTCTCCTACGAGCAGTACTTC. Amino acids: CASSPRDSVSYEQYF.

The V gene is TRBV7-3, the J gene TRBJ2-5; 10 bases fit TRBD2. The germline CDR1 and CDR2 sequences are SGHTA and FQGTGA. This CDR3 region has 16 residues. With V trimmed by 5 bases and J by 5 bases, 11 bases remained unmatched. The CDR3 sequence is CASSPSLSSGRETQYF. CDR3 in DNA: TGTGCCAGCAGCCCATCCCTGAGTAGCGGGAGGGAGACCCAGTACTTC.

The J gene is TRBJ1-1, the V gene TRBV7-9; possibly TRBD1 for D (5 bases). The germline V gene has CDR1 SEHNR and CDR2 FQNEAQ (reference sequence). V was shortened by 5 bases and J by 7 bases, with 11 bases between the two germline ends. The CDR3 is 12 amino acids. CDR3 bases: TGTGCCAGCAGCCCGACAGAGGATGAAGCTTTCTTT. Translation: CASSPTEDEAFF. Based on the CDR3 plus reference TRBV7-9 and TRBJ1-1, the full variable domain is DTGVSQNPRHKITKRGQNVTFRCDPISEHNRLYWYRQTLGQGPEFLTYFQNEAQLEKSRLLSDRFSAERPKGSFSTLEIQRTEQGDSAMYLCASSPTEDEAFFGQGTRLTVV.

This clonotype was seen only a few times. The CDR3 here is CASSSTSFTDTQYF. CDR3 DNA sequence: TGTGCCAGCAGCTCGACTAGCTTTACAGATACGCAGTATTTT. The chain employs TRBV7-9 and TRBJ2-3; TRBD2 agrees at 7 bases. Looked up from germline, CDR1 is SEHNR and CDR2 is FQNEAQ (reference sequence). The V gene end was trimmed by 4 bases and the J gene end by 3 bases; junction bases not matched to a gene: 4. This CDR3 is 14 amino acids long. Together with reference TRBV7-9 and TRBJ2-3, the CDR3 gives the full variable domain: DTGVSQNPRHKITKRGQNVTFRCDPISEHNRLYWYRQTLGQGPEFLTYFQNEAQLEKSRLLSDRFSAERPKGSFSTLEIQRTEQGDSAMYLCASSSTSFTDTQYFGPGTRLTVL.

CDR3 residues: CASSLGGTYYGYTF. The CDR3 bases are TGTGCCAGCAGCTTAGGGGGCACGTACTATGGCTACACCTTC. The chain couples TRBV11-2 to TRBJ1-2, with D possibly TRBD1 on 5 matching bases. The CDR3 runs to 14 residues. Germline V gene lookup returns CDR1 SGHAT and CDR2 FQNNGV. The V end lost 1 base, the J end lost 3 bases, and 9 bases lay between the germline ends.

This chain connects TRBV6-2 or TRBV6-3 to TRBJ2-7, with no clear D. V lost 10 bases and J 3 bases, leaving 25 bases between the germline ends. The length of the CDR3 is 16 residues. Per the germline V gene, CDR1 is MNHEY and CDR2 is SVGEGT. CDR3 sequence: CATLPTVPKTYYEQYF. The CDR3 DNA follows: TGTGCCACTTTACCCACGGTCCCCAAGACATACTACGAGCAGTACTTC.

The genes are TRBV20-1 and TRBJ1-1; D unclear. The V and J ends lost 0 bases and 0 bases respectively, with 8 bases between them. The CDR3 is made up of 14 amino acids. CDR1 is DFQATT and CDR2 is SNEGSKA in the germline V gene (reference sequence). CDR3 amino acids: CSARDYRVNTEAFF. DNA of the CDR3: TGCAGTGCTAGAGATTATCGGGTGAACACTGAAGCTTTCTTT.

This clonotype was detected only a few times. The chain combines TRBV4-1 with TRBJ2-1; D possibly uses TRBD1 or TRBD2 (5 bases each). The CDR3 has 17 amino acids. V lost 1 base, J lost 5 bases, and 18 bases lay in between. In germline, CDR1 is MGHRA, CDR2 YSYEKL. The CDR3 protein is CASSQGSRGPRNNEQFF. The CDR3 region has the DNA TGCGCCAGCAGCCAAGGATCTCGGGGACCCAGGAACAATGAGCAGTTCTTC.

In this sample, this clonotype turned up many times. The J gene is TRBJ1-5, the V gene TRBV7-9; D remains unclear. Trimming took 0 bases from V and 3 from J, leaving 9 bases between them. This CDR3 contains 15 residues. Germline CDR1 SEHNR, CDR2 FQNEAQ (reference sequence). The CDR3 sequence is CASSLAGDHNQPQHF. The CDR3 DNA sequence: TGTGCCAGCAGCTTAGCCGGGGATCACAATCAGCCCCAGCATTTT.